What follows describes a single T cell receptor beta chain. The entry originates in a study of shared clonotypes between healthy human individuals. Here immunoSEQ multiplex PCR was the method, and the copy in TCRdb shows in-frame clones only, minus some. Of hundreds of thousands of clones detected, over 65% appear once; the ten largest clones hold roughly 13%. Germline assignment: CDR1 SNHLY and CDR2 FYNNEI. With V trimmed by 8 bases and J by 7 bases, 2 bases remained unmatched. The CDR3 contains 14 residues. The sequencing sample was made of PBMCs. The TCR was taken from a woman aged 40-49 years in good health. Some clones in this sample may be carry-over from other donors' samples. The chain uses TRBV2 and TRBJ2-1, with 16 bases that match TRBD2. CDR3 nucleotides: TGTGCCAGCGGGGGACTAGCGGGAGGGAATGAGCAGTTCTTC. Translated, it gives CASGGLAGGNEQFF.